What follows are 13 T cell receptor beta chains derived from one specimen sequenced in a study of blood T cells in healthy people across ages. With a J-beta primer mix and a sample-barcoded 5' primer, a second PCR ran about 7 to 12 cycles. TCRdb itself ran the 5' RACE reads through MiXCR, one entry per CDR3 protein. The top ten hold 6.5% to 8.5% of the sample, which has over 1,200,000 distinct CDR3 sequences, approximately 63% seen once. The sample comprised blood. These receptors came from a man younger than 35 in good health.

This clonotype was seen a few times. The J gene is TRBJ2-1, the V gene TRBV29-1, with D possibly matching TRBD1 (6 bases). The CDR3 has 13 amino acids. Germline V gene sequence: CDR1 SQVTM, CDR2 ANQGSEA. V was cut by 3 bases and J by 4 bases, with 10 bases left in between. CDR3: CSVEGHLYNEQFF. For the CDR3, the DNA is TGCAGCGTTGAGGGACATCTTTACAATGAGCAGTTCTTC.

The rearrangement joins TRBV20-1 to TRBJ2-1, with TRBD2 matching over 8 bases. The CDR3 sequence is 14 residues long. The V gene end was trimmed by 5 bases and the J gene end by 4 bases; junction bases not matched to a gene: 7. CDR1 is DFQATT and CDR2 is SNEGSKA in the germline V gene (reference sequence). The CDR3 protein is CSAEAGTRYNEQFF. The CDR3, as DNA: TGCAGTGCTGAGGCGGGGACTAGATACAATGAGCAGTTCTTC.

The V call is TRBV2, the J call TRBJ1-2, with D possibly being TRBD1 (5 bases). Germline V gives CDR1 SNHLY, CDR2 FYNNEI. The CDR3 sequence is 14 residues long. Trimming pared 8 bases from V and 5 bases from J, leaving 18 bases between. This chain's CDR3 is CASGRDGKGYGYTF. For the CDR3, the DNA is TGTGCCAGCGGCAGGGACGGGAAAGGGTATGGCTACACCTTC.

V gene TRBV7-2 combines with J gene TRBJ2-1; TRBD1 agrees at 8 bases. The germline CDR1 and CDR2 sequences are SGHTA and FQGNSA. CDR3 length: 17 residues. With 0 bases clipped from V and 10 bases from J, the junction kept 14 bases outside the gene matches. This CDR3 is CASSLAPGQGRYGEQFF. The CDR3 bases are TGTGCCAGCAGCTTAGCCCCAGGACAGGGACGATACGGGGAGCAGTTCTTC. The entire variable domain, with the rest obtained from reference TRBV7-2 and TRBJ2-1, is as follows: GAGVSQSPSNKVTEKGKDVELRCDPISGHTALYWYRQSLGQGLEFLIYFQGNSAPDKSGLPSDRFSAERTGGSVSTLTIQRTQQEDSAVYLCASSLAPGQGRYGEQFFGPGTRLTVL.

This clonotype was recorded a few times. CDR3 sequence reads: CSATPGTGIYNEQFF. CDR3 nucleotides: TGCAGCGCTACTCCCGGGACAGGGATTTACAATGAGCAGTTCTTC. The rearrangement links TRBV29-1 to TRBJ2-1, with 9 bases lining up with TRBD1. Germline V gene sequence: CDR1 SQVTM, CDR2 ANQGSEA. V lost 7 bases to trimming and J lost 4 bases; unmatched junction nucleotides: 11. The CDR3 spans 15 residues.

This clonotype occurred a few times. The V gene is TRBV19, the J gene TRBJ2-5; D is unclear. The CDR3 has 16 residues. Germline-derived CDR1 and CDR2 are LNHDA and SQIVND (reference sequence). With 3 bases removed from V and 1 base from J, the gap between germline ends came to 15 bases. The CDR3 protein is CASSITALRGQETQYF. The DNA of the CDR3 is TGTGCCAGTAGTATTACGGCTCTCCGAGGCCAAGAGACCCAGTACTTC.

The chain uses TRBV27 and TRBJ1-1; D perhaps matches TRBD1 (6 bases). The CDR3 extends over 15 amino acids. CDR1 is MNHEY and CDR2 is SMNVEV in the germline V gene (reference sequence). V was shortened by 5 bases and J by 8 bases, with 21 bases between the two germline ends. CDR3 residues: CASSGGAKRMGEAFF. CDR3 nucleotides: TGTGCCAGCAGTGGGGGGGCGAAGAGAATGGGGGAAGCTTTCTTT.

The chain joins TRBV4-2 to TRBJ2-1; TRBD2 agrees at 7 bases. The V and J ends lost 4 bases and 3 bases, in that order; junction bases with no gene match: 6. Per germline, CDR1 LGHNA and CDR2 YNFKEQ. This CDR3 is 15 amino acids long. Here the CDR3 reads CASSLNSGGYNEQFF. The DNA for the CDR3 is TGTGCCAGCAGCCTTAATTCGGGGGGCTACAATGAGCAGTTCTTC.

The genes are TRBV27 and TRBJ2-7, with 7 bases fitting TRBD1. With 2 bases clipped from V and 7 bases from J, the junction kept 14 bases outside the gene matches. The CDR3 is 16 amino acids. Looked up from germline, CDR1 is MNHEY and CDR2 is SMNVEV (reference sequence). CDR3 region: CASSLPPGPTGREQYF. DNA of the CDR3: TGTGCCAGCAGTTTACCTCCGGGCCCGACAGGGCGAGAGCAGTACTTC.

The chain couples TRBV6-2 or TRBV6-3 to TRBJ2-1; 8 positions agree with TRBD2. Trimming cost V 7 bases and J 4 bases; bases outside gene matches: 12. The germline gives CDR1 MNHEY, CDR2 SVGEGT. This CDR3 contains 16 residues. CDR3: CASTPLLAGGYNEQFF. CDR3 coding DNA: TGTGCCAGCACTCCTTTGTTGGCGGGGGGTTACAATGAGCAGTTCTTC.

About this clonotype: At one end, the junction sequence differs from germline, possibly due to a read error. The gene calls are TRBV2 and TRBJ2-1; TRBD2 aligns across 10 bases. The CDR3 has 18 residues. The germline CDR1 and CDR2 sequences are SNHLY and FYNNEI. CDR3 in amino acids: CASREDLATSGKYNEQFF. The CDR3 coding sequence is TGTGCCAGCCGTGAGGACCTTGCAACTAGCGGGAAATACAATGAGCAGTTCTTC.

V usage is TRBV4-1 and J usage is TRBJ1-6, with unresolved D. With 0 bases removed from V and 0 bases from J, the gap between germline ends came to 18 bases. The CDR3 contains 20 residues. Germline CDR1 is MGHRA and CDR2 is YSYEKL. As DNA, the CDR3 is TGCGCCAGCAGCCAAGATCCCGACGACTCCAGGAGCTCCTATAATTCACCCCTCCACTTT. Encoded protein: CASSQDPDDSRSSYNSPLHF.

The chain joins TRBV4-3 to TRBJ2-4; 9 bases line up with TRBD1. The junction had 2 bases not matched to a gene; V was cut back by 1 base and J by 1 base. This CDR3 has 16 amino acids. The V gene's germline CDR1 is LGHNA and CDR2 YSLEER. The CDR3 region has the DNA TGCGCCAGCAGCCAAGTGGGGACAGGGGCCAAAAACATTCAGTACTTC. This translates into CASSQVGTGAKNIQYF.